The entry below gives a single T cell receptor (beta chain) sequence along with its context. This clonotype was observed at least ten times. It lacks a known antigen. Base qualities were left out, and no much larger clone turns up one base away. Unsorted PBMC libraries were generated from 2 million PBMCs stored in RNAlater at -80 °C until RNA extraction. The multiple sclerosis patients were enrolled in a US clinical protocol that used magnetic resonance imaging to evaluate disease progression. PBMCs were separated from peripheral blood using Ficoll-Hypaque density gradient centrifugation and then cryopreserved in liquid nitrogen. cDNA synthesis used template-switch 5'RACE with a primer carrying a 10-nucleotide random unique molecular identifier tagging each TCR transcript. Over 170 million TCR-beta sequences, covering 15-18 subjects, were produced in each sequencing run. The RNeasy kit was used to extract total RNA. The KAPA Real-time Library Amplification kit was used to amplify TCR-beta VDJ regions with primers for the TCR constant region and the 5'RACE anchor. Sample indexes and Illumina adaptors were added in a first PCR, and a second PCR then increased library yield. The roughly 650 bp TCR product was size-selected on a 2% E-gel SizeSelection system after Ampure bead purification. Library quality was checked on a Bioanalyzer, concentration was measured with Qubit, and libraries were quantified with the Kapa Library Quantification kit before pooling. Paired-end 2 x 150 bp sequencing of the libraries was performed on an Illumina HiSeq 2500. To increase sequence diversity, 25-30% phiX was spiked into each library pool. The paper's data handling went like this. Quality-filtered reads were processed with the UMI-based MiGEC pipeline, and over 90% of raw TCR sequences were removed by the MiGEC pipeline during error correction. VDJ genes were aligned to IMGT germline references, and each clonotype was defined by a unique CDR3 amino acid sequence together with V-J genes. Clonal expansion, Shannon diversity and CDR3 relatedness were evaluated with VDJtools (CalcPairwiseDistances, ClusterSamples), while phylogenetic trees were built in CLCbio workbench. A clone was classed as expanded if it had 8 or more unique UMIs, a cutoff based on coefficient-of-variation modelling across technical triplicates. In-frame beta chains were kept once TCRdb had trimmed the public reads at Q25 with fastp and called clones with MiXCR. Identical CDR3 protein sequences are pooled into one entry, listed with their most common genes and DNA. The V and J calls were determined by TCRdb, not by the authors. Across this sample there are roughly 90,000 distinct CDR3 sequences, with roughly 3.5% seen only once. 2.9% of the sample is taken by the ten largest.

This entry comes from a study of neurological immune-mediated disorders (dated by TCRdb to between 2019 and 2020). General notes on the study: Among the roughly 35 multiple sclerosis patients, roughly 31 had relapsing-remitting MS and 3 had secondary progressive MS. Peripheral blood TCR-beta repertoires from patients with HTLV-I-associated myelopathy (HAM/TSP), patients with multiple sclerosis, and healthy controls were compared in the study using UMI-based sequencing. The roughly 100 TCR-beta libraries included longitudinal samples, technical triplicates and paired sorted CD4+ and CD8+ T-cell subsets alongside PBMC samples. The cohort was made up of approximately 65 subjects, consisting of some 15 HAM/TSP patients, about 35 multiple sclerosis patients and around 20 healthy controls. Paper-wide results and their limitations: In phylogenetic analysis, the repertoires of 18 of 34 MS patients grouped into a cluster of related CDR3 sequences, which suggests a possible signature at the repertoire level. No clinical or MRI features were associated with the MS cluster, and the authors said that larger cohorts are needed. TCR clonal expansion was highest in HAM/TSP patients and lowest in MS patients, with MS patients falling below even healthy controls. Across subjects, expanded clones never shared an identical CDR3 amino acid sequence, which suggests that the TCR-beta repertoires in every group were private.

The cysteine opens and the phenylalanine closes a CDR3 of 16 amino acids. The entry retains the CDR3 DNA only, 48 bases that are in frame from base 1. CDR1 and CDR2 (DFQATT, SNEGSKA) derive from the germline V gene (reference sequence). Trimming takes 3 bases from V and 0 bases from J, and the germline ends sit 14 bases apart. The sample comprised PBMCs. The receptor was isolated from a woman in her 50s with multiple sclerosis. In this chain, TRBV20-1 is recombined with TRBJ1-4; perhaps TRBD1 is the D gene, with 5 bases matching. Read as DNA, the sequence is TGCAGTGCTAGGGGGGTATCGCGGGCAACTAATGAAAAACTGTTTTTT. Its protein is CSARGVSRATNEKLFF.